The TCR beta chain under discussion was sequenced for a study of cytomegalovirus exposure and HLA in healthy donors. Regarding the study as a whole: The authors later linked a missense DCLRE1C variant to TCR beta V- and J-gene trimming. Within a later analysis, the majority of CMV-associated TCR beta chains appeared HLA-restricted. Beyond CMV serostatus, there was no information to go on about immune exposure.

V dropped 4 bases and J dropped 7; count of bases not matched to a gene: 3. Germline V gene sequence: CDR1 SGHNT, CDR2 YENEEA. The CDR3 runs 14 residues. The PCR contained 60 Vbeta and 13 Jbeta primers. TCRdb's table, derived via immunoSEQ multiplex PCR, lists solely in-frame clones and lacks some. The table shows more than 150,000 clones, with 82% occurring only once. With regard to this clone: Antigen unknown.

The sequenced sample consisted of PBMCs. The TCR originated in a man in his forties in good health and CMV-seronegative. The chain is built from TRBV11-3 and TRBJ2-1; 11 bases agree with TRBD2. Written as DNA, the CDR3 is TGTGCCAGCAGCTCTAGCGGGAGGTTTAATGAGCAGTTCTTC. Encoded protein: CASSSSGRFNEQFF.